This T cell receptor beta chain was identified in a study of blood T cell repertoires in COVID-19. Study in general: Material from acute and convalescent COVID-19 was sourced from the United States, Italy and Spain. Sources were T cells, B-cell-depleted T cells, or PBMCs; the material itself was cDNA or gDNA.

Seattle patients were enrolled while actively infected and followed longitudinally. Original processing notes: The authors estimated nucleated cell counts from reference gene primer amplification. Libraries were prepared by immunoSEQ multiplex PCR; TCRdb keeps only in-frame clonotypes and omits some of them. V, J and clone size derive from that table, while D and trimming were established from the DNA sequence. The sample comprises 250,000 to 300,000 clones, 70% to 90% of which are singletons, and 6.3% rests with the top ten. Sequencing used peripheral blood. The TCR sequence derives from a woman between 50 and 59 years old with COVID-19, enrolled during active disease.

The CDR3 DNA reads TGTGCCAGCAGGACAGGGGTTCGGTTTGGCTCCTATAATTCACCCCTCCACTTT. Translation gives CASRTGVRFGSYNSPLHF. The gene calls are TRBV7-8 and TRBJ1-6; TRBD1 aligns across 8 bases. CDR1 is SGHVS, CDR2 FQNEAQ, per germline. V gave up 6 bases and J gave up 0 bases; unmatched junction bases: 10. This CDR3 comprises 18 residues.